The clone carrying this T cell receptor (beta chain) showed up just a few times. This sample is drawn from a study of T cells after somatic rescue of genetic block. The CDR3 is 14 amino acids. Trimming shortened V by 5 bases and J by 5 bases, and 16 bases separated the two germline ends. Per the germline V gene, CDR1 is MDHEN and CDR2 is SYDVKM. Generated by immunoSEQ multiplex PCR, the TCRdb table keeps only in-frame clones and is missing some. The sample comprises 68,000 or so clones, approximately 90% of which are singletons, and 2.9% rests with the top ten. Material for sequencing was peripheral blood mononuclear cells (PBMCs). The V and J genes are TRBV28 and TRBJ2-7; a possible D gene is TRBD1 (6 bases). The sequence was obtained from a man aged 40-55 years. The CDR3: CASSPLQGFNEQYF. In DNA, the CDR3 is TGTGCCAGCAGTCCCCTGCAGGGGTTTAACGAGCAGTACTTC.